The entry below describes one T cell receptor beta chain. The antigen is undetermined. This record comes from a study of graft-versus-host responses after intestinal transplantation. Profiled with immunoSEQ multiplex PCR; TCRdb holds only in-frame clones, not every one. Of approximately 110,000 clones in the sample, about 92% were seen once. The CDR3 extends over 17 amino acids. With 5 bases clipped from V and 3 bases from J, the junction kept 12 bases outside the gene matches. Germline CDR1 is SNHLY and CDR2 is FYNNEI. Source: unstimulated CD4+ T cells sorted from spleen or lymph node cells, taken before transplant. The sequence came from a human donor who was the organ donor for an intestinal transplant. V and J are TRBV2 and TRBJ1-1, with TRBD1 matching 10 bases. CDR3 sequence: CASSPRTGGGGYTEAFF. The CDR3 coding sequence is TGTGCCAGCAGTCCGCGGACAGGGGGTGGCGGGTACACTGAAGCTTTCTTT.